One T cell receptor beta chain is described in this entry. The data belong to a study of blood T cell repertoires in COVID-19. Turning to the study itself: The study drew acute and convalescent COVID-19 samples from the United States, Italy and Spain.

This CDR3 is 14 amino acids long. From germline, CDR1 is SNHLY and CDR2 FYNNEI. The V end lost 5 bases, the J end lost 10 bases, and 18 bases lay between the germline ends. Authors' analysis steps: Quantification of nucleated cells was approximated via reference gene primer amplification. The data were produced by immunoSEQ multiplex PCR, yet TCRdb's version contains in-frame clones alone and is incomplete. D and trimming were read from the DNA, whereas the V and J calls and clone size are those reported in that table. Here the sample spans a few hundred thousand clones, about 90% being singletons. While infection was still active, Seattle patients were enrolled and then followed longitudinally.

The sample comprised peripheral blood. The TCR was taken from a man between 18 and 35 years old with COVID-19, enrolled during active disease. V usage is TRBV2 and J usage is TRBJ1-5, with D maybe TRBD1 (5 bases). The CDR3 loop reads CASSLGGSIRPQHF. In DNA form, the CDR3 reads TGTGCCAGCAGTCTGGGGGGATCTATCCGACCCCAGCATTTT.